Following are 3 T cell receptor beta chains from one sample sequenced in a study of T cells in localized non-small cell lung cancer. Assay used: immunoSEQ multiplex PCR; TCRdb lists only in-frame clones, some missing. Of approximately 72,000 clones listed, about 83% are singletons. The sample consisted of peripheral blood, taken before any cancer treatment. These receptors were collected from a female donor of 60 years or more with stage I lung adenocarcinoma.

The gene calls are TRBV13 and TRBJ2-1; 8 positions agree with TRBD2. The CDR3 runs 16 residues. The junction had 10 bases not matched to a gene; V was cut back by 2 bases and J by 7 bases. The V gene's germline CDR1 is PRHDT and CDR2 FYEKMQ (reference sequence). The CDR3 nucleotides are TGTGCCAGCAGCTTATGGTCCGGGGGGGTGATTAATGAGCAGTTCTTC. Protein sequence: CASSLWSGGVINEQFF.

The chain employs TRBV27 and TRBJ2-7; D gene ambiguous. V was trimmed by 4 bases and J by 3 bases, leaving 4 bases between them. Germline values: CDR1 MNHEY, CDR2 SMNVEV (reference sequence). The CDR3 runs to 11 residues. The CDR3 DNA sequence: TGTGCCAGCAGTTCCTTCTACGAGCAGTACTTC. Translated: CASSSFYEQYF.

The chain carries TRBV10-3 and TRBJ2-3, with D possibly called TRBD1 or TRBD2 (5 bases each). Germline CDR1 is ENHRY and CDR2 is SYGVKD. CDR3 length: 16 residues. Between the trimmed V and J ends, which lost 5 bases and 0 bases, there was a span of 15 bases. CDR3 in amino acids: CAISRGRGSSTDTQYF. The CDR3 DNA reads TGTGCCATCAGTAGGGGACGGGGCTCTAGCACAGATACGCAGTATTTT.